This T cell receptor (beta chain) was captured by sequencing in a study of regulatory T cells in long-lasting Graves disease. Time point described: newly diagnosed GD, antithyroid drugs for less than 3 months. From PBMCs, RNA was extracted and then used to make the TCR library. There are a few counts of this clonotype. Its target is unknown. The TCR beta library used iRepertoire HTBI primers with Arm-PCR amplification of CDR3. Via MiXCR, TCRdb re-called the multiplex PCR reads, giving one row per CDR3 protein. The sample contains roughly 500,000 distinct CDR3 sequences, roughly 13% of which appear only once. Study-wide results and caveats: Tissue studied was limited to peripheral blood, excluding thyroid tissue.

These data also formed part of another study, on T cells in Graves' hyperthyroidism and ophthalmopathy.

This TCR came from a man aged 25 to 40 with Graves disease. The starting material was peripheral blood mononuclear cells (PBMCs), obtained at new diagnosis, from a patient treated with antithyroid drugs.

The CDR3 nucleotides are TGCGCCAGCTCGGAGGGGGGACGGCACGCGGATGAGCAGTTCTTC. Translating gives CASSEGGRHADEQFF. The rearrangement links TRBV5-1 to TRBJ2-1; D possibly uses TRBD1 or TRBD2 (6 bases each). Germline V lookup: CDR1 SGHRS, CDR2 YFSETQ. The CDR3 has 15 residues. Trimming stripped 7 bases from V and 8 bases from J, with 22 bases between.